This T cell receptor beta chain appears in the sequencing data of a study of identical twins. General study results and limits: There was more out-of-frame TCR alpha sharing in monozygotic twins than models estimated. Out-of-frame alpha sequences shared by twins showed excess low generation probability.

This clonotype has a handful of counts. Its antigen is as yet unknown. A universal primer site was created by template switching, with the cDNA bearing unique molecular identifiers. TCRdb reanalysed the 5' RACE reads using MiXCR and keeps one entry per CDR3 protein. The data contain around 1.7 million distinct CDR3 sequences, 32% of them singletons. Germline V gene data show CDR1 as MNHEY and CDR2 as SVGAGI. The CDR3 has 13 amino acids. Among all donors, each was a healthy Caucasian. This receptor was obtained from a newborn girl in good health. The chain combines TRBV6-5 with TRBJ2-4; D possibly corresponds to TRBD1 (6 bases). The closer fit of TRBJ2-7 to the DNA end suggests the J call may be wrong. Sequenced input: cord blood. The CDR3 sequence is CASSSRARGEQYF. The CDR3 DNA reads TGTGCCAGCAGTTCCAGGGCCAGGGGCGAGCAGTACTTC.